This is a list of T cell receptor beta chains from one sample in a study of response to subunit inactivated influenza vaccine. TCRdb re-called the RT-PCR reads with MiXCR, one entry per CDR3 protein. Altogether a few hundred thousand distinct CDR3 sequences are present, 11% being singletons, with the ten largest covering more than 9.5%. These sequences were also reported in another study, on T cells expressing NK-cell markers.

Material: PBMCs from blood, obtained on the day of vaccination. The source of these receptors is a man aged 50 to 59 who received an inactivated influenza vaccine. Each CDR3 is given with its conserved first and last residue. The order of the fields is D gene, V gene, clone size, J gene, CDR3 length, CDR3 DNA, CDR3 protein. A D gene is named only where the DNA matches it firmly. Only some rows state a clone size, as once, few, many or a class for expanded clones.

D gene: TRBD1; V gene: TRBV28; clone size: few; J gene: TRBJ2-7; CDR3 length: 15; CDR3 DNA: TGTGCCAGCAGTTCTCACGGGACAGGGGAGCACGAGCAGTACTTC; CDR3 protein: CASSSHGTGEHEQYF
D gene: NA; V gene: TRBV11-2; clone size: NA; J gene: TRBJ1-2; CDR3 length: 15; CDR3 DNA: TGTGCCAGCAGCTTACCCTACCCGGGAGATGGGGGCTACACCTTC; CDR3 protein: CASSLPYPGDGGYTF
D gene: TRBD2; V gene: TRBV20-1; clone size: NA; J gene: TRBJ2-1; CDR3 length: 18; CDR3 DNA: TGCAGTGCTAGGAATATGAGGACTAGCCCTGACTCCTACAATGAGCAGTTCTTC; CDR3 protein: CSARNMRTSPDSYNEQFF
D gene: TRBD2; V gene: TRBV24-1; clone size: many; J gene: TRBJ2-1; CDR3 length: 14; CDR3 DNA: TGTGCCACCAGTGACTGGACTAGCGGCAATGAGCAGTTCTTC; CDR3 protein: CATSDWTSGNEQFF
D gene: TRBD1; V gene: TRBV7-9; clone size: few; J gene: TRBJ1-3; CDR3 length: 16; CDR3 DNA: TGTGCCAGCAGCAAGCGACAGGGTTCCTCTGGAAACACCATATATTTT; CDR3 protein: CASSKRQGSSGNTIYF
D gene: TRBD2; V gene: TRBV6-2/TRBV6-3; clone size: NA; J gene: TRBJ2-7; CDR3 length: 16; CDR3 DNA: TGTGCCAGCAGTTACCGGGGACTAGCGGCTTCCTACGAGCAGTACTTC; CDR3 protein: CASSYRGLAASYEQYF
D gene: NA; V gene: TRBV7-9; clone size: many; J gene: TRBJ1-1; CDR3 length: 13; CDR3 DNA: TGTGCCAGCAGCTTATTCCCAGGGACTGAAGCTTTCTTT; CDR3 protein: CASSLFPGTEAFF
D gene: TRBD1; V gene: TRBV28; clone size: NA; J gene: TRBJ1-5; CDR3 length: 16; CDR3 DNA: TGTGCCAGCAGTTTGAGACAGGGCCGTAGCAATCAGCCCCAGCATTTT; CDR3 protein: CASSLRQGRSNQPQHF
D gene: NA; V gene: TRBV6-1; clone size: NA; J gene: TRBJ1-4; CDR3 length: 13; CDR3 DNA: TGTGCCAGCAGTGAAGGTTTTCGAGAAAAACTGTTTTTT; CDR3 protein: CASSEGFREKLFF
D gene: NA; V gene: TRBV28; clone size: few; J gene: TRBJ2-4; CDR3 length: 19; CDR3 DNA: TGTGCCAGCAGTTTAGGGTACAGGAAGGGGGTTAGAGCCAAAAACATTCAGTACTTC; CDR3 protein: CASSLGYRKGVRAKNIQYF
D gene: NA; V gene: TRBV20-1; clone size: NA; J gene: TRBJ1-3; CDR3 length: 15; CDR3 DNA: TGCAGTGCTAAAATATCTTCTCGATCTGGAAACACCATATATTTT; CDR3 protein: CSAKISSRSGNTIYF
D gene: TRBD2; V gene: TRBV3-1; clone size: few; J gene: TRBJ2-1; CDR3 length: 17; CDR3 DNA: TGTGCCAGCAGCCCTAGAACTAGCGGAATCTCCTACAATGAGCAGTTCTTC; CDR3 protein: CASSPRTSGISYNEQFF
D gene: NA; V gene: TRBV28; clone size: few; J gene: TRBJ2-7; CDR3 length: 16; CDR3 DNA: TGTGCCAGCAGAAGCCACCGGGACTCCTCTTCCTACGAGCAGTACTTC; CDR3 protein: CASRSHRDSSSYEQYF
D gene: TRBD2; V gene: TRBV19; clone size: NA; J gene: TRBJ2-1; CDR3 length: 15; CDR3 DNA: TGTGCCAGTAGTATAGACTCCGGGGGGGGCAATGAGCAGTTCTTC; CDR3 protein: CASSIDSGGGNEQFF
D gene: NA; V gene: TRBV2; clone size: once; J gene: TRBJ2-3; CDR3 length: 14; CDR3 DNA: TGTGCCAGCAAGGGGCCGACTAGTACAGATACGCAGTATTTT; CDR3 protein: CASKGPTSTDTQYF
D gene: TRBD2; V gene: TRBV24-1; clone size: few; J gene: TRBJ2-3; CDR3 length: 18; CDR3 DNA: TGTGCCACCAGTGTTGGCGGGAGGGCCTCTGCTAGCACAGATACGCAGTATTTT; CDR3 protein: CATSVGGRASASTDTQYF
D gene: TRBD2; V gene: TRBV27; clone size: NA; J gene: TRBJ2-1; CDR3 length: 16; CDR3 DNA: TGTGCCAGCACCCGAACCACTAGCGGAGCCTACAATGAGCAGTTCTTC; CDR3 protein: CASTRTTSGAYNEQFF
D gene: TRBD2; V gene: TRBV10-2; clone size: NA; J gene: TRBJ2-5; CDR3 length: 14; CDR3 DNA: TGCGCCAGCCGGGGTAGCGGGGGATTCGGGTCCCAGTACTTC; CDR3 protein: CASRGSGGFGSQYF
D gene: TRBD2; V gene: TRBV29-1; clone size: many; J gene: TRBJ2-3; CDR3 length: 11; CDR3 DNA: TGCAGCGTTGACGGGGGGGATACGCAGTATTTT; CDR3 protein: CSVDGGDTQYF
D gene: NA; V gene: TRBV6-1; clone size: few; J gene: TRBJ2-7; CDR3 length: 12; CDR3 DNA: TGTGCCAGCAGTGTCACCTTTGGCGAGCAGTACTTC; CDR3 protein: CASSVTFGEQYF
D gene: NA; V gene: TRBV7-8; clone size: few; J gene: TRBJ2-7; CDR3 length: 13; CDR3 DNA: TGTGCCAGCAGCTTAGAGATGGATTACGAGCAGTACTTC; CDR3 protein: CASSLEMDYEQYF
D gene: NA; V gene: TRBV12-3/TRBV12-4; clone size: NA; J gene: TRBJ2-7; CDR3 length: 14; CDR3 DNA: TGTGCCAGCAGTCCCCCTGTGAGATCCTACGAGCAGTACTTC; CDR3 protein: CASSPPVRSYEQYF
D gene: NA; V gene: TRBV18; clone size: few; J gene: TRBJ2-7; CDR3 length: 12; CDR3 DNA: TGTGCCAGCTCACCAACAACAGACGAGCAGTACTTC; CDR3 protein: CASSPTTDEQYF
D gene: NA; V gene: TRBV10-3; clone size: many; J gene: TRBJ2-4; CDR3 length: 12; CDR3 DNA: TGTGCCGTTAAGGGACAAGAAAACATTCAGTACTTC; CDR3 protein: CAVKGQENIQYF
D gene: NA; V gene: TRBV20-1; clone size: few; J gene: TRBJ2-7; CDR3 length: 16; CDR3 DNA: TGCAGTGCTCCTCTTGCCGGGATCCGGACCTCCTACGAGCAGTACTTC; CDR3 protein: CSAPLAGIRTSYEQYF
D gene: NA; V gene: TRBV5-1; clone size: NA; J gene: TRBJ2-1; CDR3 length: 16; CDR3 DNA: TGCGCCAGCAGCCTTACAGAGTCCGGGACTTTCAATGAGCAGTTCTTC; CDR3 protein: CASSLTESGTFNEQFF
D gene: NA; V gene: TRBV24-1; clone size: NA; J gene: TRBJ2-7; CDR3 length: 16; CDR3 DNA: TGTGCCACCAGTGATTTGAGCCCAGAAATCTCCTACGAGCAGTACTTC; CDR3 protein: CATSDLSPEISYEQYF
D gene: NA; V gene: TRBV6-2/TRBV6-3; clone size: many; J gene: TRBJ2-1; CDR3 length: 14; CDR3 DNA: TGTGCCAGCAGTTACGTGGGGCCGTACAATGAGCAGTTCTTC; CDR3 protein: CASSYVGPYNEQFF
D gene: TRBD2; V gene: TRBV6-2/TRBV6-3; clone size: few; J gene: TRBJ2-1; CDR3 length: 17; CDR3 DNA: TGTGCCAGCAGTTACTCGATGATACTAGCGGGGAACAATGAGCAGTTCTTC; CDR3 protein: CASSYSMILAGNNEQFF
D gene: NA; V gene: TRBV5-5; clone size: few; J gene: TRBJ2-1; CDR3 length: 14; CDR3 DNA: TGTGCCAGCAGACCTGTGAGCTCCTACAATGAGCAGTTCTTC; CDR3 protein: CASRPVSSYNEQFF
D gene: NA; V gene: TRBV5-1; clone size: few; J gene: TRBJ1-2; CDR3 length: 15; CDR3 DNA: TGCGCCAGCAGCCCAGGGGACCTATCGGGCTATGGCTACACCTTC; CDR3 protein: CASSPGDLSGYGYTF
D gene: TRBD1; V gene: TRBV5-1; clone size: few; J gene: TRBJ2-5; CDR3 length: 15; CDR3 DNA: TGCGCCAGCAGCCCGAGGACAGGGCACGGGGAGACCCAGTACTTC; CDR3 protein: CASSPRTGHGETQYF
D gene: NA; V gene: TRBV7-2; clone size: NA; J gene: TRBJ1-3; CDR3 length: 14; CDR3 DNA: TGTGCCAGCAGCTTACAGAGCTCTGGAAACACCATATATTTT; CDR3 protein: CASSLQSSGNTIYF
D gene: NA; V gene: TRBV28; clone size: few; J gene: TRBJ2-7; CDR3 length: 14; CDR3 DNA: TGTGCCAGCAGTTTAAACGGAGGCTCCTACGAGCAGTACTTC; CDR3 protein: CASSLNGGSYEQYF
D gene: TRBD1; V gene: TRBV6-5; clone size: NA; J gene: TRBJ2-4; CDR3 length: 14; CDR3 DNA: TGTGCCAGCAGTTGGGACAGGGTAGGAAACATTCAGTACTTC; CDR3 protein: CASSWDRVGNIQYF
D gene: NA; V gene: TRBV20-1; clone size: few; J gene: TRBJ2-1; CDR3 length: 11; CDR3 DNA: TGCAGTGCTAGAGATATAAATGAGCAGTTCTTC; CDR3 protein: CSARDINEQFF
D gene: NA; V gene: TRBV7-9; clone size: few; J gene: TRBJ2-3; CDR3 length: 14; CDR3 DNA: TGTGCCAGCAGCTTAGATCTGGGGGCAGATACGCAGTATTTT; CDR3 protein: CASSLDLGADTQYF
D gene: NA; V gene: TRBV14; clone size: few; J gene: TRBJ1-1; CDR3 length: 15; CDR3 DNA: TGTGCCAGCAGCCAATACCGGGAAATGAACACTGAAGCTTTCTTT; CDR3 protein: CASSQYREMNTEAFF
D gene: NA; V gene: TRBV18; clone size: NA; J gene: TRBJ2-7; CDR3 length: 14; CDR3 DNA: TGTGCCAGCTCACGTGGGTCTTTGGGCTACGAGCAGTACTTC; CDR3 protein: CASSRGSLGYEQYF
D gene: NA; V gene: TRBV28; clone size: many; J gene: TRBJ2-5; CDR3 length: 16; CDR3 DNA: TGTGCCAGCAGTTTACCTACAGGGCTTTCGGAAGAGACCCAGTACTTC; CDR3 protein: CASSLPTGLSEETQYF
D gene: TRBD2; V gene: TRBV5-1; clone size: many; J gene: TRBJ2-3; CDR3 length: 16; CDR3 DNA: TGCGCCAGCAGCGCTTTAGCGGGGGGGCCGGCAGATACGCAGTATTTT; CDR3 protein: CASSALAGGPADTQYF
D gene: NA; V gene: TRBV6-1; clone size: many; J gene: TRBJ2-2; CDR3 length: 14; CDR3 DNA: TGTGCCAGCACAGACACCGTCCCCACCGGGGAGCTGTTTTTT; CDR3 protein: CASTDTVPTGELFF
D gene: NA; V gene: TRBV29-1; clone size: few; J gene: TRBJ2-3; CDR3 length: 13; CDR3 DNA: TGCAGCGCCGAGACGGGGAGCACAGATACGCAGTATTTT; CDR3 protein: CSAETGSTDTQYF
D gene: NA; V gene: TRBV28; clone size: many; J gene: TRBJ2-7; CDR3 length: 13; CDR3 DNA: TGTGCCAGCAGTTTAGGGAGACTCTACGAGCAGTACTTC; CDR3 protein: CASSLGRLYEQYF
D gene: TRBD2; V gene: TRBV12-3/TRBV12-4; clone size: many; J gene: TRBJ2-3; CDR3 length: 14; CDR3 DNA: TGCGCGGGAGGGGTTTCGGTTGACACAGATACGCAGTATTTT; CDR3 protein: CAGGVSVDTDTQYF
D gene: TRBD1; V gene: TRBV20-1; clone size: many; J gene: TRBJ1-6; CDR3 length: 14; CDR3 DNA: TGCAGTGCTGGACAGGGGGCGTCGAATTCACCCCTCCACTTT; CDR3 protein: CSAGQGASNSPLHF
D gene: TRBD2; V gene: TRBV4-2; clone size: few; J gene: TRBJ2-3; CDR3 length: 16; CDR3 DNA: TGTGCCAGCAGCCAAGATCTAGCGGGGGGCCGAGATACGCAGTATTTT; CDR3 protein: CASSQDLAGGRDTQYF
D gene: TRBD2; V gene: TRBV12-5; clone size: few; J gene: TRBJ2-1; CDR3 length: 16; CDR3 DNA: TGTGCTAGTGGTACCAGGGCTAGCGGGCCCTACAATGAGCAGTTCTTC; CDR3 protein: CASGTRASGPYNEQFF
D gene: TRBD1; V gene: TRBV7-9; clone size: many; J gene: TRBJ2-1; CDR3 length: 15; CDR3 DNA: TGTGCCAGCAGTCAAACCGGGACAGCAGACAATGAGCAGTTCTTC; CDR3 protein: CASSQTGTADNEQFF
D gene: TRBD1; V gene: TRBV4-2; clone size: NA; J gene: TRBJ2-3; CDR3 length: 19; CDR3 DNA: TGTGCCAGCAGCCAAGAAGGTTTTATCGGACAGGGGTGGACAGATACGCAGTATTTT; CDR3 protein: CASSQEGFIGQGWTDTQYF
D gene: NA; V gene: TRBV12-3/TRBV12-4; clone size: NA; J gene: TRBJ1-1; CDR3 length: 16; CDR3 DNA: TGTGCCAGCAGTACGCCGGGACGGCACATGAACACTGAAGCTTTCTTT; CDR3 protein: CASSTPGRHMNTEAFF
D gene: TRBD1; V gene: TRBV28; clone size: NA; J gene: TRBJ2-7; CDR3 length: 13; CDR3 DNA: TGTGCCAGCAGTACCAGGGGGCGTCACGAGCAGTACTTC; CDR3 protein: CASSTRGRHEQYF
D gene: NA; V gene: TRBV28; clone size: NA; J gene: TRBJ2-7; CDR3 length: 12; CDR3 DNA: TGTGCCAGCAGTTTGTGGGAGGACGAGCAGTACTTC; CDR3 protein: CASSLWEDEQYF
D gene: NA; V gene: TRBV7-6; clone size: few; J gene: TRBJ1-3; CDR3 length: 16; CDR3 DNA: TGTGCCAGCAGCTTAATGGGACCGAACTCTGGAAACACCATATATTTT; CDR3 protein: CASSLMGPNSGNTIYF
D gene: TRBD1; V gene: TRBV9; clone size: NA; J gene: TRBJ2-1; CDR3 length: 16; CDR3 DNA: TGTGCCAGCAGCGACACGACAGGGACCCTCGGGTATGAGCAGTTCTTC; CDR3 protein: CASSDTTGTLGYEQFF
D gene: TRBD1; V gene: TRBV9; clone size: many; J gene: TRBJ2-1; CDR3 length: 14; CDR3 DNA: TGTGCCAGCAGCGTAGCCCCCACAGGGGTTGAGCAGTTCTTC; CDR3 protein: CASSVAPTGVEQFF
D gene: NA; V gene: TRBV6-2/TRBV6-3; clone size: NA; J gene: TRBJ2-5; CDR3 length: 14; CDR3 DNA: TGTGCCAGCAGTGACGAACTGATGGGGGGGACCCAGTACTTC; CDR3 protein: CASSDELMGGTQYF
D gene: NA; V gene: TRBV7-9; clone size: NA; J gene: TRBJ1-1; CDR3 length: 14; CDR3 DNA: TGTGCCAGCAGCTTAACGGATGAGAACACTGAAGCTTTCTTT; CDR3 protein: CASSLTDENTEAFF
D gene: NA; V gene: TRBV2; clone size: few; J gene: TRBJ2-3; CDR3 length: 16; CDR3 DNA: TGTGCCAGCAGTGAACGTCGTCTCCTTGGCACAGATACGCAGTATTTT; CDR3 protein: CASSERRLLGTDTQYF